This T cell receptor (beta chain) was obtained from a study of T cell responses to AZD1222 COVID-19 vaccine. Germline V gene data show CDR1 as SGDLS and CDR2 as YYNGEE. This CDR3 comprises 13 residues. Trimming cost V 5 bases and J 3 bases; bases outside gene matches: 5. Study-wide results and limits: Researchers took repertoire samples only after the peak T cell response had come. Baseline seropositives among AZD1222 recipients totaled only 5 to 7.

Doses given second, at about 4 or about 12 weeks, were pooled. The protocol was immunoSEQ multiplex PCR, while the TCRdb copy is restricted to in-frame clones and leaves out a portion. The sample lists roughly 120,000 clones, around 93% occurring once. As to this clone: Its specificity is not known.

This rearrangement joins TRBV9 to TRBJ2-7; 7 bases are shared with TRBD1. This receptor was identified in an adult who received the AZD1222 COVID-19 vaccine. Specimen: peripheral blood, collected 28 days after the second AZD1222 dose. The CDR3 nucleotides read TGTGCCAGCAGTGAGGACAGGAACTACGAGCAGTACTTC. It translates to CASSEDRNYEQYF.